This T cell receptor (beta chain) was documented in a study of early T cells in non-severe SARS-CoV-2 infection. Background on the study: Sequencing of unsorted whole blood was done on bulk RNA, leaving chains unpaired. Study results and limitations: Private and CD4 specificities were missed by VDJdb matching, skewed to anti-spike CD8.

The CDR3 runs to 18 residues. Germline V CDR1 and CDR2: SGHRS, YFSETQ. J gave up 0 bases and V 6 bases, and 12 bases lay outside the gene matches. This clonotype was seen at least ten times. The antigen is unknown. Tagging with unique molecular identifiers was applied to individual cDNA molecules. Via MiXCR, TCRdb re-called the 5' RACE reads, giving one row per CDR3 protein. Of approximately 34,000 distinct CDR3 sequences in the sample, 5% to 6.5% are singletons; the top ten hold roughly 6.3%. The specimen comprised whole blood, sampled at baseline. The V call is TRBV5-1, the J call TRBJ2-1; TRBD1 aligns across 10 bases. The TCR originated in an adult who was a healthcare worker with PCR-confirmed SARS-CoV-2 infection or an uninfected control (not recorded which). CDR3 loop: CASTTGTGARSSYNEQFF. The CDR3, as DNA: TGCGCCAGCACCACCGGGACAGGGGCCCGAAGCTCCTACAATGAGCAGTTCTTC.